The 19 T cell receptor beta chains given below trace back to one sample, sequenced in a study of shared T cell receptors in the human thymus. This table comes from immunoSEQ multiplex PCR, and its TCRdb copy is limited to in-frame clones, with some not included. The repertoire consists of 720,000 or so clones, with 75% to 90% occurring once and the leading ten covering roughly 0.01%. The same sample was also studied in work on human thymus T cells.

The sample comprised thymocytes. The receptors shown here come from a girl under two years old with a congenital heart defect.

This clone was counted a few times. V is TRBV28 and J is TRBJ2-4, with D possibly being TRBD1 (7 bases). The germline V gene encodes CDR1 MDHEN and CDR2 SYDVKM. The CDR3 consists of 21 residues. Trimming removed 5 bases at V and 0 bases at J, with 29 bases between. CDR3 sequence (DNA): TGTGCCAGCAGTCCCGTCAGATGGCAGGGGGGTCCTATCCTAGCCAAAAACATTCAGTACTTC. Residues: CASSPVRWQGGPILAKNIQYF.

The rearrangement links TRBV5-4 to TRBJ2-4; the match to TRBD1 covers 9 bases. Germline V CDR1 and CDR2: SGHNT, YYREEE (reference sequence). The CDR3 has 14 residues. After removal of 5 bases from V and 3 bases from J, the junction contained 3 bases not matched to a gene. The CDR3 reads CASSGQGYKNIQYF. CDR3 nucleotide sequence: TGTGCCAGCAGTGGACAGGGGTACAAAAACATTCAGTACTTC.

As to this clone: The same CDR3 arises from other DNA sequences in this sample as well. V is TRBV4-1 and J is TRBJ1-1; D is possibly TRBD1 (5 bases). CDR1 is MGHRA, CDR2 YSYEKL, per germline. The ends were cut back, 4 bases at V and 5 bases at J, with 17 bases in the middle. This CDR3 is built from 15 residues. CDR3 sequence (DNA): TGCGCCAGCAGCCCCGCCTTAGGGCGACAGACTGAAGCTTTCTTT. It codes for CASSPALGRQTEAFF.

The rearrangement joins TRBV27 to TRBJ2-2, with 11 bases fitting TRBD2. The V gene's germline CDR1 is MNHEY and CDR2 SMNVEV (reference sequence). The CDR3 runs 18 residues. Germline trimming cut 4 bases from V and 6 bases from J; bases unmatched to any gene: 13. CDR3 residues: CASSSPPYSGGAPGELFF. The CDR3 DNA reads TGTGCCAGCAGTTCCCCCCCATATAGCGGGGGGGCCCCCGGGGAGCTGTTTTTT.

The CDR3 reads CASSRLTGDSPLHF. The CDR3 DNA sequence: TGTGCCAGCAGCCGGTTAACAGGGGATTCACCCCTCCACTTT. V gene TRBV9 combines with J gene TRBJ1-6; 7 bases align to TRBD1. Germline V lookup: CDR1 SGDLS, CDR2 YYNGEE. The CDR3 loop spans 14 amino acids. V was clipped by 4 bases and J by 8 bases; unmatched bases: 6.

V and J are TRBV28 and TRBJ1-2; possible D gene TRBD1, 5 bases. Per germline, CDR1 MDHEN and CDR2 SYDVKM. The CDR3 extends over 13 amino acids. Trimming removed 6 bases at V and 7 bases at J, with 15 bases between. CDR3 loop: CASSPDRSFGYTF. The CDR3 DNA is TGTGCCAGCAGCCCCGACAGAAGTTTTGGCTACACCTTC.

This chain joins TRBV12-5 and TRBJ2-3; 11 bases are shared with TRBD1. CDR3 length equals 17 residues. Germline CDR1 LGHNT, CDR2 FRNRAP. Trimming at V came to 3 bases and at J to 5 bases, leaving 10 bases not matched to a gene. This chain's CDR3 is CASGFPQGQGALDTQYF. The CDR3 DNA sequence: TGTGCTAGTGGTTTCCCTCAAGGACAGGGGGCGTTAGATACGCAGTATTTT.

The chain uses TRBV13 and TRBJ1-1, with a weak D call TRBD1 (5 bases). Germline V lookup: CDR1 PRHDT, CDR2 FYEKMQ (reference sequence). Deletions cut 5 bases from V and 6 bases from J, with 25 bases between. The CDR3 covers 17 residues. CDR3 amino acids: CASSPRVGGGTQAEAFF. The CDR3 DNA sequence: TGTGCCAGCAGCCCACGGGTGGGGGGGGGAACACAAGCTGAAGCTTTCTTT.

The rearrangement uses TRBV4-1 and TRBJ1-4; D may be TRBD1 (6 bases). In germline, CDR1 is MGHRA, CDR2 YSYEKL. The CDR3 has 16 residues. V was pared by 5 bases and J by 5 bases, with 18 bases between. The CDR3 sequence is CASSSRPGQPNEKLFF. The CDR3 DNA reads as TGCGCCAGCAGCTCCCGTCCCGGACAGCCGAATGAAAAACTGTTTTTT.

The CDR3 DNA is TGTGCCAGCAGGAGGGTCAGGGGTAATGAAAAACTGTTTTTT. Its protein product is CASRRVRGNEKLFF. The chain combines TRBV28 with TRBJ1-4; tentatively, D is TRBD1 (6 bases). The germline gives CDR1 MDHEN, CDR2 SYDVKM. CDR3 size: 14 residues. The ends were cut back, 6 bases at V and 4 bases at J, with 12 bases in the middle.

The V gene is TRBV2, the J gene TRBJ2-1; 8 bases map to TRBD2. The CDR3 runs 16 residues. V trimming: 4 bases; J trimming: 7 bases; junction bases outside the gene matches: 12. Germline-derived CDR1 and CDR2 are SNHLY and FYNNEI. In DNA form, the CDR3 reads TGTGCCAGCAGTGCGATCGGGGGGGCGTTGGGGAATGAGCAGTTCTTC. Translated: CASSAIGGALGNEQFF.

This chain uses TRBV11-2 with TRBJ1-4; TRBD1 matches 8 bases. CDR1 and CDR2 (germline): SGHAT, FQNNGV. Trimming took 5 bases from V and 6 from J; bases not matched to a gene: 8. This CDR3 contains 15 residues. CDR3 bases: TGTGCCAGCAGCGCGACGGACAGGGACGATGAAAAACTGTTTTTT. Protein: CASSATDRDDEKLFF.

CDR3 sequence (DNA): TGTGCCAGCAGCTTAGATAATCACAGGGCCAACTATGGCTACACCTTC. Amino acid sequence: CASSLDNHRANYGYTF. The chain links TRBV13 to TRBJ1-2; maybe TRBD1 (6 bases). The CDR3 totals 16 residues. Germline values: CDR1 PRHDT, CDR2 FYEKMQ (reference sequence). V was cut by 1 base and J by 2 bases, with 14 bases left in between.

The chain carries TRBV19 and TRBJ1-1; D not resolved. From germline, CDR1 is LNHDA and CDR2 SQIVND (reference sequence). The CDR3 is 19 amino acids. V was pared by 5 bases and J by 3 bases, with 28 bases between. CDR3 coding DNA: TGTGCCAGTAGTCGAGCTCTGGACTTGGTTGGGCCCCCGGACACTGAAGCTTTCTTT. As protein: CASSRALDLVGPPDTEAFF.

DNA for the CDR3: TGTGCCAGCAGTTTGTTCAGTATGGGGAGCGATTCACCCCTCCACTTT. Translated: CASSLFSMGSDSPLHF. The chain recombines TRBV28 with TRBJ1-6; unclear D gene. The CDR3 totals 16 residues. Germline V gene data show CDR1 as MDHEN and CDR2 as SYDVKM. V lost 3 bases, J lost 8 bases, and 17 bases lay in between.

This chain joins TRBV4-1 and TRBJ2-5, with TRBD2 identical over 8 bases. The CDR3 loop spans 17 amino acids. V trimming: 6 bases; J trimming: 5 bases; junction bases outside the gene matches: 17. The germline V gene has CDR1 MGHRA and CDR2 YSYEKL. CDR3 protein: CASRLNTGGAGVETQYF. The DNA for the CDR3 is TGCGCCAGCAGACTCAATACCGGGGGGGCCGGGGTGGAGACCCAGTACTTC.

The chain is built from TRBV11-2 and TRBJ1-5; D is perhaps TRBD1 (6 bases). Germline CDR1 SGHAT, CDR2 FQNNGV. This CDR3 has 17 residues. V shed 1 base and J shed 1 base, with 14 bases lying between them. Here the CDR3 reads CASSLVRGDRSNQPQHF. The DNA of the CDR3 is TGTGCCAGCAGCTTAGTGCGTGGTGACAGGAGCAATCAGCCCCAGCATTTT.

The CDR3 sequence is CASSPDGTGVNEQYF. DNA of the CDR3: TGCGCCAGCAGCCCCGACGGGACAGGGGTGAACGAGCAGTACTTC. The genes are TRBV5-1 and TRBJ2-7, with TRBD1 matching over 10 bases. CDR1 and CDR2 from the germline V gene are SGHRS and YFSETQ. The CDR3 has 15 residues. V was clipped by 4 bases and J by 5 bases; unmatched bases: 9.

This clone showed up just a few times. This sequence joins TRBV10-3 and TRBJ2-1; 8 bases map to TRBD2. V was clipped by 0 bases and J by 0 bases; unmatched bases: 4. CDR3 length: 17 amino acids. Germline V CDR1 and CDR2: ENHRY, SYGVKD. The CDR3 DNA reads TGTGCCATCAGTGAGTCGGCGGGGGGTAGCTCCTACAATGAGCAGTTCTTC. Residues: CAISESAGGSSYNEQFF.